Below, 18 T cell receptor beta chains from the same sample are listed, as sequenced in a study of T-cell reconstitution after alpha-beta-depleted transplantation in children. TCRbeta library preparation incorporated unique molecular identifiers. MiXCR, applied by TCRdb to the PCR reads, yields one record per CDR3 protein. The sample holds approximately 230,000 distinct CDR3 sequences, more than 20% seen once. Source: PBMCs, mostly from graft donor cells, taken 360 days after TCRalphabeta/CD19-depleted stem cell transplant. The receptor set was obtained from a female patient under 10 years old who had a stem cell transplant for congenital amegakaryocytic thrombocytopenia, so the T cells may come from the graft donor.

This clonotype was seen at least ten times. V is TRBV12-3 or TRBV12-4 and J is TRBJ2-1, with 10 nucleotides matching TRBD2. Trimming at V came to 3 bases and at J to 7 bases, leaving 3 bases not matched to a gene. The CDR3 consists of 14 residues. CDR3 region: CASSFSGGANEQFF. The CDR3 bases are TGTGCCAGCAGTTTCAGCGGGGGGGCAAATGAGCAGTTCTTC.

The chain couples TRBV5-1 to TRBJ2-7; TRBD1 matches at 10 bases. The CDR3 contains 15 residues. V shed 3 bases and J 7 bases; nucleotides not matched to a gene: 10. Germline CDR1 is SGHRS and CDR2 is YFSETQ. In DNA, the CDR3 is TGCGCCAGCAGCTCGCTGACAGGGGGCACATTAGAGCAGTACTTC. This gives the protein CASSSLTGGTLEQYF. Full variable domain (rest looked up from reference TRBV5-1 and TRBJ2-7): KAGVTQTPRYLIKTRGQQVTLSCSPISGHRSVSWYQQTPGQGLQFLFEYFSETQRNKGNFPGRFSGRQFSNSRSEMNVSTLELGDSALYLCASSSLTGGTLEQYFGPGTRLTVT.

This clonotype was detected a few times. The gene calls are TRBV2 and TRBJ2-3, with D possibly being TRBD2 (5 bases). Germline values: CDR1 SNHLY, CDR2 FYNNEI. Trimming took off 2 bases at V and 1 base at J, with 10 bases between the two ends. The CDR3 extends over 15 amino acids. CDR3 amino acids: CASSESGLRTDTQYF. DNA for the CDR3: TGTGCCAGCAGTGAATCAGGACTTCGCACAGATACGCAGTATTTT.

The J gene is TRBJ2-7, the V gene TRBV10-3, with 9 bases identical to TRBD1. J lost 1 base, V lost 10 bases, and 8 bases had no gene match. Per the germline V gene, CDR1 is ENHRY and CDR2 is SYGVKD. The CDR3 consists of 14 residues. CDR3 in amino acids: CATNPGTGSYEQYF. As DNA, the CDR3 is TGTGCCACCAACCCCGGGACAGGGTCCTACGAGCAGTACTTC.

This chain connects TRBV15 to TRBJ1-3, with no clear D. Trimming cost V 5 bases and J 4 bases, with 12 bases left between them. Germline-derived CDR1 and CDR2 are LNHNV and YYDKDF (reference sequence). The CDR3 runs to 14 residues. The chain's CDR3 is CATSGGATGNTIYF. The CDR3 DNA reads as TGTGCCACCAGCGGCGGAGCTACAGGAAACACCATATATTTT.

V and J are TRBV12-3 or TRBV12-4 and TRBJ2-5, with a tentative D call TRBD2 (5 bases). V was clipped by 8 bases and J by 2 bases, with 18 bases between them. The CDR3 spans 15 residues. This CDR3 reads CASGPTGLGQETQYF. CDR3 sequence (DNA): TGTGCCAGCGGTCCAACGGGGTTGGGTCAAGAGACCCAGTACTTC.

The J gene is TRBJ2-7, the V gene TRBV28; D perhaps matches TRBD2 (7 bases). Germline V gene data show CDR1 as MDHEN and CDR2 as SYDVKM. V shed 3 bases and J shed 0 bases, with 12 bases lying between them. This CDR3 region has 15 residues. The CDR3 DNA is TGTGCCAGCAGTTTTTTCGGGGGGCTCTCCTACGAGCAGTACTTC. Amino acid sequence: CASSFFGGLSYEQYF.

The rearrangement links TRBV20-1 to TRBJ2-1; 8 bases align to TRBD2. J lost 4 bases, V lost 4 bases, and 15 bases had no gene match. Germline V CDR1 and CDR2: DFQATT, SNEGSKA (reference sequence). The CDR3 sequence is 17 residues long. CDR3 sequence reads: CSAISGMNLRKYNEQFF. CDR3 coding DNA: TGCAGTGCTATTAGCGGGATGAACCTTAGGAAGTACAATGAGCAGTTCTTC.

The J gene is TRBJ2-3, the V gene TRBV20-1; D gene unclear. The CDR3 loop spans 10 amino acids. The V gene's germline CDR1 is DFQATT and CDR2 SNEGSKA (reference sequence). V was pared by 2 bases and J by 5 bases, with 2 bases between. For the CDR3, the DNA is TGCAGTGCTAGAATAGATACGCAGTATTTT. It is translated as CSARIDTQYF.

This clonotype was counted a few times. The rearrangement uses TRBV3-1 and TRBJ1-3; possibly TRBD1 for D (5 bases). This CDR3 region has 15 residues. V was cut by 3 bases and J by 7 bases, with 16 bases left in between. Germline V gene sequence: CDR1 LGHDT, CDR2 YNNKEL (reference sequence). The CDR3 DNA follows: TGTGCCAGCAGCCACCAATCAGGGTTTCAGAACACCATATATTTT. This gives the protein CASSHQSGFQNTIYF.

This chain joins TRBV4-3 and TRBJ2-7; D might be TRBD2 (5 bases). Germline lookup yields CDR1 LGHNA and CDR2 YSLEER. This CDR3 spans 13 amino acids. V was trimmed by 4 bases and J by 4 bases, leaving 11 bases between them. CDR3 loop: CASSRGRGYEQYF. The CDR3 DNA sequence: TGCGCCAGCAGCCGGGGTCGGGGATACGAGCAGTACTTC.

This clonotype was detected a few times. The chain carries TRBV6-5 and TRBJ1-2, with D possibly matching TRBD1 (5 bases). CDR3 length equals 14 residues. V lost 0 bases and J lost 1, with 6 bases in between. The germline V gene has CDR1 MNHEY and CDR2 SVGAGI. CDR3 sequence reads: CASSYSRGNYGYTF. The CDR3 DNA reads as TGTGCCAGCAGTTACTCGAGGGGTAACTATGGCTACACCTTC.

V and J are TRBV7-7 and TRBJ2-7; no clear D gene. Germline V lookup: CDR1 SSHAT, CDR2 FNYEAQ (reference sequence). V gave up 0 bases and J gave up 3 bases, with 6 bases separating them. The CDR3 covers 13 residues. As DNA, the CDR3 is TGTGCCAGCAGCTTAGCCAGTGACTACGAGCAGTACTTC. Its protein is CASSLASDYEQYF.

The chain recombines TRBV20-1 with TRBJ2-2; 9 positions match TRBD1. The germline CDR1 and CDR2 sequences are DFQATT and SNEGSKA (reference sequence). The CDR3 covers 15 residues. V dropped 5 bases and J dropped 3; count of bases not matched to a gene: 7. Here the CDR3 DNA reads TGCAGTGCTCGGGCCGGGACAGGGTACACCGGGGAGCTGTTTTTT. Amino acids: CSARAGTGYTGELFF.

The chain couples TRBV10-2 to TRBJ2-3; TRBD2 agrees at 8 bases. This CDR3 comprises 15 residues. Looked up from germline, CDR1 is WSHSY and CDR2 is SAAADI. Unmatched junction bases numbered 11, after V lost 2 bases and J lost 10 bases. The CDR3 DNA follows: TGCGCCAGCAGTGAGGAAAAGCGACTAGCGTCTTCGCAGTATTTT. Its protein product is CASSEEKRLASSQYF.

The chain carries TRBV12-3 or TRBV12-4 and TRBJ2-7, with TRBD2 matching over 11 bases. V dropped 5 bases and J dropped 3; count of bases not matched to a gene: 9. This CDR3 has 16 amino acids. The CDR3 here is CASSPELAGVRYEQYF. DNA of the CDR3: TGTGCCAGCAGTCCTGAACTAGCGGGAGTGCGCTACGAGCAGTACTTC.

The table lists this clonotype with a few counts. This chain links TRBV20-1 with TRBJ2-5; 13 positions agree with TRBD2. The length of the CDR3 is 15 residues. V dropped 5 bases and J dropped 9; count of bases not matched to a gene: 12. From germline, CDR1 is DFQATT and CDR2 SNEGSKA (reference sequence). The CDR3 DNA sequence: TGCAGTGCTGGCAACCCGGGACTAGCGGGGTATGCCCAGTACTTC. Translation gives CSAGNPGLAGYAQYF.

J is TRBJ1-5 and V is TRBV3-1; D is possibly TRBD1 (5 bases). The CDR3 spans 15 residues. The V gene's germline CDR1 is LGHDT and CDR2 YNNKEL (reference sequence). The germline V and J ends were trimmed by 2 bases and 6 bases, with 14 bases remaining between them. In DNA form, the CDR3 reads TGTGCCAGCAGCCAATCGGCCTTTGGGGGTCAGCCCCAGCATTTT. It translates to CASSQSAFGGQPQHF.